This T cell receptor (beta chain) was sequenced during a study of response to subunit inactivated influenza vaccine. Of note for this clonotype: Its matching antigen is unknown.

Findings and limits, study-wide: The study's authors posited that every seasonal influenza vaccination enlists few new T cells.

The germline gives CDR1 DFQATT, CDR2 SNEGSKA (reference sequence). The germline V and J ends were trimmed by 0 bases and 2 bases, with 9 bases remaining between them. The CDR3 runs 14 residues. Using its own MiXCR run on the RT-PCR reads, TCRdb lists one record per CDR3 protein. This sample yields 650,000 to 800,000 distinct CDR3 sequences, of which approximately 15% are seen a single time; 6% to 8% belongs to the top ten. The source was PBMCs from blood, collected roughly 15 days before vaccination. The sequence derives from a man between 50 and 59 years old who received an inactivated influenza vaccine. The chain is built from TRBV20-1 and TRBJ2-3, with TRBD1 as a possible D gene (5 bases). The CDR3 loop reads CSARDNRFTDTQYF. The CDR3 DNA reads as TGCAGTGCTAGAGATAACAGGTTCACAGATACGCAGTATTTT.